This entry lists 31 T cell receptor beta chains sequenced from one sample in a study of cytomegalovirus exposure and HLA in healthy donors. Produced via immunoSEQ multiplex PCR; TCRdb's table is partial and in-frame only. The repertoire consists of approximately 230,000 clones, with approximately 84% occurring once and the leading ten covering about 12%. The sequenced sample was PBMCs. The origin of the receptors is a man between 18 and 29 years old in good health and CMV-seropositive.

This clone appeared a single time. The chain is built from TRBV7-2 and TRBJ1-4; a possible D gene is TRBD1 (5 bases). V was trimmed by 4 bases and J by 8 bases, leaving 20 bases between them. The germline CDR1 and CDR2 sequences are SGHTA and FQGNSA. The CDR3 sequence is 16 residues long. CDR3 DNA: TGTGCCAGCAGCTCCACCTCCGGGACCGCGGGGGAAAAACTGTTTTTT. Amino acids: CASSSTSGTAGEKLFF.

This chain uses TRBV4-1 with TRBJ1-1; 8 nucleotides line up with TRBD1. Trimming removed 6 bases from V and 6 bases from J; junction bases left unmatched: 18. This CDR3 is 17 amino acids long. The germline gives CDR1 MGHRA, CDR2 YSYEKL. CDR3 nucleotide sequence: TGCGCCAGCAGGCTGGACAGGGCGGGCGATGGCGGTCCTGAAGCTTTCTTT. It codes for CASRLDRAGDGGPEAFF.

The gene calls are TRBV7-2 and TRBJ1-5; 8 bases line up with TRBD1. Germline V lookup: CDR1 SGHTA, CDR2 FQGNSA. The V and J ends lost 3 bases and 2 bases, in that order; junction bases with no gene match: 6. The CDR3 has 16 residues. The chain's CDR3 is CASSFSGGWGNQPQHF. The CDR3 DNA reads TGTGCCAGCAGCTTTTCAGGGGGCTGGGGCAATCAGCCCCAGCATTTT.

The chain recombines TRBV4-3 with TRBJ1-1, with D perhaps TRBD1 (6 bases). Trimming pared 4 bases from V and 10 bases from J, leaving 28 bases between. There are 17 residues in the CDR3. CDR1 and CDR2 from the germline V gene are LGHNA and YSLEER. In DNA form, the CDR3 reads TGCGCCAGCAGCCCTCAGGGGCCCGGGGGAGAGAGTAACAGAGCTTTCTTT. Its protein product is CASSPQGPGGESNRAFF.

The chain uses TRBV11-2 and TRBJ1-2, with 9 bases identical to TRBD1. The CDR3 totals 14 residues. The trim removed 1 base at V and 5 bases at J, leaving 2 bases unmatched. CDR1 SGHAT and CDR2 FQNNGV come from the germline V gene. The CDR3 DNA follows: TGTGCCAGCAGCTTAGCAGGGACAGGGTATGGCTACACCTTC. It yields the protein CASSLAGTGYGYTF.

This chain links TRBV5-1 with TRBJ1-1, with D uncertain. Trimming shortened V by 0 bases and J by 2 bases, and 11 bases separated the two germline ends. Germline V gene lookup returns CDR1 SGHRS and CDR2 YFSETQ. This CDR3 comprises 15 residues. CDR3 protein: CASSLVRADNTEAFF. The CDR3 DNA is TGCGCCAGCAGCTTGGTGCGGGCAGACAACACTGAAGCTTTCTTT. The entire variable domain, with the rest obtained from reference TRBV5-1 and TRBJ1-1, is as follows: KAGVTQTPRYLIKTRGQQVTLSCSPISGHRSVSWYQQTPGQGLQFLFEYFSETQRNKGNFPGRFSGRQFSNSRSEMNVSTLELGDSALYLCASSLVRADNTEAFFGQGTRLTVV.

This chain uses TRBV6-5 with TRBJ1-2, with a possible D match to TRBD1 (6 bases). CDR1 and CDR2 (germline): MNHEY, SVGAGI. The CDR3 length is 13 residues. Trimming removed 6 bases from V and 2 bases from J, with 10 bases in between. As DNA, the CDR3 is TGTGCCAGCAGGGTTACAGGGAACTATGGCTACACCTTC. This encodes CASRVTGNYGYTF.

The V call is TRBV5-1, the J call TRBJ2-6; D remains unclear. V was trimmed by 7 bases and J by 0 bases, leaving 5 bases between them. Germline V gene sequence: CDR1 SGHRS, CDR2 YFSETQ. CDR3 length: 13 amino acids. CDR3 sequence reads: CASQPSGANVLTF. DNA for the CDR3: TGCGCCAGCCAACCCTCTGGGGCCAACGTCCTGACTTTC.

CDR3 sequence: CASSPGMDREPNQPQHF. In DNA form, the CDR3 reads TGTGCCAGCAGTCCAGGGATGGACAGGGAACCGAATCAGCCCCAGCATTTT. The rearrangement uses TRBV7-2 and TRBJ1-5; TRBD1 matches 8 bases. The CDR3 has 17 amino acids. With 6 bases clipped from V and 4 bases from J, the junction kept 14 bases outside the gene matches. Germline-derived CDR1 and CDR2 are SGHTA and FQGNSA.

The chain has TRBV7-9 and TRBJ2-7; TRBD2 is a possible D gene (7 bases). The V gene's germline CDR1 is SEHNR and CDR2 FQNEAQ (reference sequence). This CDR3 region has 16 residues. V lost 5 bases and J lost 6, with 23 bases in between. CDR3 in DNA: TGTGCCAGCAGCCCCGGCGGGGGCGCGTCCAGTTCCGAGCAGTACTTC. It codes for CASSPGGGASSSEQYF.

CDR3 coding DNA: TGTGCCAGCAGCCAAGATTGGTTGGGGGCTAGCAATCAGCCCCAGCATTTT. It is translated as CASSQDWLGASNQPQHF. This chain links TRBV4-2 with TRBJ1-5, with D maybe TRBD1 (6 bases). V lost 0 bases to trimming and J lost 0 bases, with 12 bases between them. Germline V CDR1 and CDR2: LGHNA, YNFKEQ. The CDR3 contains 17 residues.

The J gene is TRBJ1-5, the V gene TRBV28; TRBD1 matches 7 bases. Germline V gene sequence: CDR1 MDHEN, CDR2 SYDVKM. V lost 6 bases and J lost 6; bases outside the gene matches: 8. The CDR3 totals 14 residues. CDR3 in DNA: TGTGCCAGCAGCCTTGACAGGGAAATTCAGCCCCAGCATTTT. Protein: CASSLDREIQPQHF.

V and J are TRBV27 and TRBJ2-7; unclear D gene. The CDR3 consists of 14 residues. Trimming removed 5 bases from V and 3 bases from J, with 14 bases in between. Germline CDR1 and CDR2: MNHEY and SMNVEV (reference sequence). The chain's CDR3 is CASSTLSTNYEQYF. The CDR3 bases are TGTGCCAGCAGTACCCTTAGTACTAACTACGAGCAGTACTTC.

This clone was counted a few times. The chain recombines TRBV6-5 with TRBJ1-1; D call uncertain. V was shortened by 0 bases and J by 8 bases, with 19 bases between the two germline ends. From germline, CDR1 is MNHEY and CDR2 SVGAGI. The CDR3 loop spans 16 amino acids. CDR3 in amino acids: CASSYSFGRLYQEAFF. CDR3 coding DNA: TGTGCCAGCAGTTACTCGTTCGGTCGCCTGTACCAGGAAGCTTTCTTT.

The genes are TRBV5-1 and TRBJ2-7, with TRBD1 as a possible D gene (6 bases). Trimming removed 4 bases from V and 5 bases from J, with 16 bases in between. Germline lookup yields CDR1 SGHRS and CDR2 YFSETQ. The CDR3 extends over 14 amino acids. The CDR3 DNA reads as TGCGCCAGCAGCCGGCCAGGACAGACTGACGAGCAGTACTTC. Translation gives CASSRPGQTDEQYF. Combining the CDR3 with reference TRBV5-1 and TRBJ2-7 gives the whole variable domain KAGVTQTPRYLIKTRGQQVTLSCSPISGHRSVSWYQQTPGQGLQFLFEYFSETQRNKGNFPGRFSGRQFSNSRSEMNVSTLELGDSALYLCASSRPGQTDEQYFGPGTRLTVT.

The rearrangement uses TRBV6-1 and TRBJ2-1; D may be TRBD1 (6 bases). Germline V gene sequence: CDR1 MNHNS, CDR2 SASEGT. With 3 bases removed from V and 3 bases from J, the gap between germline ends came to 9 bases. This CDR3 region has 14 residues. CDR3 protein: CASSDGQLYNEQFF. Here the CDR3 DNA reads TGTGCCAGCAGTGACGGACAGCTCTACAATGAGCAGTTCTTC.

The chain joins TRBV6-1 to TRBJ2-7; 9 bases are shared with TRBD2. This CDR3 has 13 residues. Germline CDR1 and CDR2: MNHNS and SASEGT. J lost 4 bases, V lost 7 bases, and 5 bases had no gene match. This chain's CDR3 is CASTLAGRYEQYF. The CDR3 DNA follows: TGTGCCAGCACCCTAGCGGGAAGATACGAGCAGTACTTC.

The chain has TRBV13 and TRBJ2-7; 11 bases fit TRBD1. Germline V gene lookup returns CDR1 PRHDT and CDR2 FYEKMQ (reference sequence). V was pared by 6 bases and J by 4 bases, with 11 bases of the junction left unmatched. The CDR3 contains 16 residues. CDR3 DNA sequence: TGTGCCAGCAGTCCATCCGGACAGGGGGCTCGTTACGAGCAGTACTTC. This translates into CASSPSGQGARYEQYF.

There are a few counts of this clone. The chain joins TRBV5-4 to TRBJ1-1; no definite D call. Trimming left V 4 bases short and J 11 bases short, with 15 bases between. From germline, CDR1 is SGHNT and CDR2 YYREEE (reference sequence). CDR3 length: 12 amino acids. The CDR3 region has the DNA TGTGCCAGCAGCATTGACGGCCGGTGGGCTTTCTTT. This encodes CASSIDGRWAFF.

The V call is TRBV5-6, the J call TRBJ2-7; D possibly corresponds to TRBD2 (5 bases). The CDR3 runs to 14 residues. Trimming took off 2 bases at V and 6 bases at J, with 15 bases between the two ends. CDR1 is SGHDT and CDR2 is YYEEEE in the germline V gene. The CDR3 DNA reads as TGTGCCAGCAGCTTCTCAACTAGTCAGTCCGAGCAGTACTTC. Translating it yields CASSFSTSQSEQYF.

This clone was seen a few times. V is TRBV6-1 and J is TRBJ2-5; tentatively, D is TRBD2 (6 bases). CDR1 is MNHNS, CDR2 SASEGT, per germline. This CDR3 is built from 15 residues. Trimming removed 7 bases from V and 0 bases from J, with 15 bases in between. The CDR3 loop reads CASNPYWGDQETQYF. The CDR3 DNA reads TGTGCCAGCAATCCCTACTGGGGGGACCAAGAGACCCAGTACTTC.

V is TRBV30 and J is TRBJ1-1; TRBD1 aligns across 9 bases. Germline V CDR1 and CDR2: GTSNPN, SVGIG (reference sequence). V trimming: 2 bases; J trimming: 8 bases; junction bases outside the gene matches: 3. The CDR3 spans 12 residues. CDR3 residues: CAWSYRGPEAFF. DNA for the CDR3: TGTGCCTGGAGTTACAGGGGGCCCGAAGCTTTCTTT.

This clone has just one count. The chain is built from TRBV10-3 and TRBJ2-7; D possibly corresponds to TRBD1 (6 bases). The CDR3 contains 14 residues. With 11 bases removed from V and 0 bases from J, the gap between germline ends came to 17 bases. Germline V CDR1 and CDR2: ENHRY, SYGVKD. The CDR3 DNA sequence: TGTGCCGCCTCCGAGGGGACAACCTCCTACGAGCAGTACTTC. Its protein is CAASEGTTSYEQYF.

The gene calls are TRBV4-1 and TRBJ1-1, with unresolved D. CDR1 is MGHRA and CDR2 is YSYEKL in the germline V gene. The CDR3 totals 15 residues. Between the trimmed V and J ends, which lost 4 bases and 1 base, there was a span of 13 bases. DNA for the CDR3: TGCGCCAGCAGCCTCGGGTGGGTCAGGAACACTGAAGCTTTCTTT. Translated, it gives CASSLGWVRNTEAFF.

This clone occurred once. V usage is TRBV29-1 and J usage is TRBJ1-1; D may be TRBD1 (6 bases). The CDR3 is 12 residues long. V lost 4 bases, J lost 6 bases, and 12 bases lay in between. Germline CDR1 reads SQVTM; CDR2 reads ANQGSEA. As DNA, the CDR3 is TGCAGCGTTGGTTTACGGACAGCTGAAGCTTTCTTT. Protein product: CSVGLRTAEAFF.

The chain uses TRBV30 and TRBJ1-4, with D perhaps TRBD1 (5 bases). Germline V gene data show CDR1 as GTSNPN and CDR2 as SVGIG (reference sequence). V dropped 8 bases and J dropped 8 bases, with 18 bases sitting between them. The CDR3 totals 13 residues. CDR3 loop: CAGGAAPREKLFF. The CDR3 DNA sequence: TGTGCCGGGGGTGCCGCTCCTCGCGAAAAACTGTTTTTT.

CDR3 residues: CASSLVSVSSGNTIYF. The CDR3 coding sequence is TGCGCCAGCAGCTTGGTTTCGGTCTCCTCTGGAAACACCATATATTTT. The V call is TRBV5-1, the J call TRBJ1-3; no reliable D call. V was pared by 0 bases and J by 0 bases, with 10 bases between. CDR1 and CDR2 from the germline V gene are SGHRS and YFSETQ. This CDR3 is built from 16 residues.

The rearrangement links TRBV28 to TRBJ1-1; D not certain. The CDR3 is 14 residues long. CDR1 and CDR2 from the germline V gene are MDHEN and SYDVKM. V dropped 2 bases and J dropped 0 bases, with 7 bases sitting between them. In DNA, the CDR3 is TGTGCCAGCAGTTTAGGCAGCATGAACACTGAAGCTTTCTTT. This gives the protein CASSLGSMNTEAFF.

This chain joins TRBV9 and TRBJ1-3; the D is unclear. Germline assignment: CDR1 SGDLS and CDR2 YYNGEE. The V end was cut by 4 bases, the J end by 0 bases, with 14 bases between. The CDR3 is 16 residues long. This chain's CDR3 is CASSPTIGYSGNTIYF. CDR3 coding DNA: TGTGCCAGCAGCCCCACCATCGGGTACTCTGGAAACACCATATATTTT.

The chain is built from TRBV15 and TRBJ1-3; D not certain. V lost 5 bases, J lost 0 bases, and 8 bases lay in between. CDR3 size: 14 residues. Germline V gene sequence: CDR1 LNHNV, CDR2 YYDKDF (reference sequence). The CDR3 nucleotides are TGTGCCACCAGCCCAACCAACTCTGGAAACACCATATATTTT. This gives the protein CATSPTNSGNTIYF.

This chain links TRBV10-3 with TRBJ2-2; TRBD1 or TRBD2 may be the D gene (5 bases each). The germline V and J ends were trimmed by 2 bases and 6 bases, with 13 bases remaining between them. Per germline, CDR1 ENHRY and CDR2 SYGVKD. The CDR3 is 15 amino acids. CDR3 in amino acids: CAISEVEGRPGELFF. The CDR3 DNA sequence: TGTGCCATCAGTGAGGTTGAGGGACGGCCCGGGGAGCTGTTTTTT.